This TCR beta chain was retrieved from a study of CD8 T cells in Susac syndrome. RNA was extracted with the RNeasy kit, and a quantity of roughly 0.45 to 1 ug was reverse transcribed using random hexamers. A single record per CDR3 protein comes from TCRdb applying MiXCR to the immunoSEQ multiplex PCR reads. This sample has 150,000 to 160,000 distinct CDR3 sequences, with approximately 94% found just once. CDR1 is MNHNY and CDR2 is SVGAGI in the germline V gene (reference sequence). The CDR3 has 16 amino acids. V shed 0 bases, J shed 3 bases, and the junction held 4 bases outside the gene matches. This TCR came from a human donor with multiple sclerosis. This chain uses TRBV6-6 with TRBJ2-7; 11 nucleotides line up with TRBD2. The sample was CD8+ T cells from PBMCs. This CDR3 reads CASSYSKLAGDYEQYF. DNA of the CDR3: TGTGCCAGCAGTTACTCGAAACTAGCGGGGGACTACGAGCAGTACTTC.